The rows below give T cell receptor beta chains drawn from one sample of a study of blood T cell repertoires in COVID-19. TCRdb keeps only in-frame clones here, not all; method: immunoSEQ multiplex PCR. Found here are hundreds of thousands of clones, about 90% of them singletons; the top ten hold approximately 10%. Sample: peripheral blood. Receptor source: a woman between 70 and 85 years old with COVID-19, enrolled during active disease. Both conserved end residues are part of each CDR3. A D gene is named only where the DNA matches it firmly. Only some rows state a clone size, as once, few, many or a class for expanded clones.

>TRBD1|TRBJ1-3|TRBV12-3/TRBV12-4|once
CASSFIRTGLSF
TGTGCCAGCAGTTTTATCAGGACAGGTCTATCTTTT
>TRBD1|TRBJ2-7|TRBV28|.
CASLDDRGRVEQYF
TGTGCCAGCCTGGACGACAGGGGGCGAGTCGAGCAGTACTTC
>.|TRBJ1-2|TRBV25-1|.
CASSDHNYGYTF
TGTGCCAGCAGTGACCATAACTATGGCTACACCTTC
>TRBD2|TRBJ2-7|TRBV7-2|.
CASSPQPGLAAAGEQYF
TGTGCCAGCAGCCCCCAACCGGGACTAGCGGCGGCGGGTGAGCAGTACTTC
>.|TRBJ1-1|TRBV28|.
CASRLSGGGTEAFF
TGTGCCAGCAGACTATCCGGGGGGGGCACTGAAGCTTTCTTT
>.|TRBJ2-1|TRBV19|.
CASTQRGGPYNEQFF
TGTGCCAGTACCCAGAGGGGGGGCCCCTACAATGAGCAGTTCTTC
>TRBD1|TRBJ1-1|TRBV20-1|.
CSVQRQGLAFF
TGCAGTGTACAACGACAGGGCTTGGCTTTCTTT
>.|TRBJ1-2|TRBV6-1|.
CASSEALGGRGYTF
TGTGCCAGCAGTGAAGCGCTTGGGGGGAGAGGCTACACCTTC
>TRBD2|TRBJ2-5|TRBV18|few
CASSPPSGRKETQYF
TGTGCCAGCTCACCCCCTAGCGGGCGGAAAGAGACCCAGTACTTC
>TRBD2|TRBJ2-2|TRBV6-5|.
CASGTSNTGELFF
TGTGCCAGTGGGACTAGCAACACCGGGGAGCTGTTTTTT
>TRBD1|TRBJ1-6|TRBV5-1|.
CASSFGQGESPLHF
TGCGCCAGCAGCTTTGGACAGGGGGAGTCACCCCTCCACTTT
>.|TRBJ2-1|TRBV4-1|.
CASSRGQGGSGNEQFF
TGCGCCAGCAGCCGGGGGCAGGGAGGGTCGGGCAATGAGCAGTTCTTC
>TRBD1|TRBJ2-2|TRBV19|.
CASSSRQGAIGELFF
TGTGCCAGTAGTAGCCGACAGGGGGCAATCGGGGAGCTGTTTTTT
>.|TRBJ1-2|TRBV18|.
CASSPSRDNYGYTF
TGTGCCAGCTCACCATCCAGGGATAACTATGGCTACACCTTC
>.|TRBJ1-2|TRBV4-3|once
CASSQDPRDKTGGYTF
TGCGCCAGCAGCCAAGATCCTCGGGACAAAACTGGTGGCTACACCTTC
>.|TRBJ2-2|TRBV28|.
CASGPGISGELFF
TGTGCCAGCGGCCCGGGAATCTCCGGGGAGCTGTTTTTT
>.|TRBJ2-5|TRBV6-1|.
CASSDINRVPETQYF
TGTGCCAGCAGTGACATTAACAGGGTCCCAGAGACCCAGTACTTC
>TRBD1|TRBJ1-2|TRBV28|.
CASRRTGRSGYTF
TGTGCCAGCAGGAGGACAGGGAGGTCTGGCTACACCTTC
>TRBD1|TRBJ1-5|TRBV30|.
CAWSGDRVNQPQHF
TGTGCCTGGAGTGGGGACAGGGTGAATCAGCCCCAGCATTTT
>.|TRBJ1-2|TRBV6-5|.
CASSYSQGPNYGYTF
TGTGCCAGCAGTTACTCTCAGGGTCCTAACTATGGCTACACCTTC
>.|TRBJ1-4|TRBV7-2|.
CASSALGGTNEKLFF
TGTGCCAGCAGCGCCTTGGGAGGAACTAATGAAAAACTGTTTTTT
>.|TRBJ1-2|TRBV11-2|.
CASSSTPGSYGYTF
TGTGCCAGCAGCTCGACTCCGGGGTCCTATGGCTACACCTTC
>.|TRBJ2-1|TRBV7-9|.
CASSVYRGWVAGVNNEQFF
TGTGCCAGCAGCGTCTACAGGGGGTGGGTAGCGGGAGTAAATAATGAGCAGTTCTTC
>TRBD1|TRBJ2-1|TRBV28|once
CATITGGAYNEQFF
TGTGCCACCATAACAGGGGGCGCCTACAATGAGCAGTTCTTC
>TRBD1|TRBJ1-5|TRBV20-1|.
CSAANRGPQHF
TGCAGTGCTGCCAACAGGGGGCCCCAGCATTTT
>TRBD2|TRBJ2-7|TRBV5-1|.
CASSSLAGGPYEQYF
TGCGCCAGCAGTTCTCTAGCGGGAGGACCCTACGAGCAGTACTTC
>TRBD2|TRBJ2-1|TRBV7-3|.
CASSLRGRGLEAPDEQFF
TGTGCCAGCAGCTTAAGGGGGCGGGGACTAGAGGCGCCGGATGAGCAGTTCTTC
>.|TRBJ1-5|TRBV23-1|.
CASSSDQPQHF
TGCGCCAGCAGTTCTGATCAGCCCCAGCATTTT
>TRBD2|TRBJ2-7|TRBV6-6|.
CASSWTSGNYEQYF
TGTGCCAGCAGTTGGACTAGCGGAAACTACGAGCAGTACTTC
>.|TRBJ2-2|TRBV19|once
CASSTQGNGELFF
TGTGCCAGTAGTACCCAGGGGAACGGGGAGCTGTTTTTT
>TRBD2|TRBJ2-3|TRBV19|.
CASSITSGSSDTQYF
TGTGCCAGTAGTATAACTAGCGGGAGCTCAGATACGCAGTATTTT
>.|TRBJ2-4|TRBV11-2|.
CASSFSGAGNIQYF
TGTGCCAGCAGCTTTTCAGGGGCCGGAAACATTCAGTACTTC
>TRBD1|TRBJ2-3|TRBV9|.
CASSVEPPGQGTTDTQYF
TGTGCCAGCAGCGTAGAGCCTCCTGGACAGGGAACCACAGATACGCAGTATTTT
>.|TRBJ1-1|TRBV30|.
CAWSRARVGTEAFF
TGTGCCTGGAGTAGGGCCAGGGTAGGCACTGAAGCTTTCTTT
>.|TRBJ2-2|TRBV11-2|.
CASSWGLSNTGELFF
TGTGCCAGCAGCTGGGGACTCTCGAACACCGGGGAGCTGTTTTTT
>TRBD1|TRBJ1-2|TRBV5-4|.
CASSIQGKYGYTF
TGTGCCAGCAGTATACAGGGGAAGTATGGCTACACCTTC
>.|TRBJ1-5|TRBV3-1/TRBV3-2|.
CASSQGSGSNQPQHF
TGTGCCAGCAGCCAAGGGTCGGGGTCCAATCAGCCCCAGCATTTT
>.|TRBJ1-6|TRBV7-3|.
CASSLTGVIGDSPLHF
TGTGCCAGCAGCTTAACAGGTGTCATAGGGGATTCACCCCTCCACTTT